This T cell receptor (beta chain) was documented in a study of blood T cells in healthy people across ages. CDR3 length: 13 residues. In germline, CDR1 is SGHTA, CDR2 FQGNSA. The V end lost 5 bases, the J end lost 8 bases, and 14 bases lay between the germline ends. Study-wide points: CMV status of donors was not determined, possibly confounding expanded clonotype changes. A roughly linear fall in TCR beta diversity per million T cells was seen with increasing age.

Combining a sample-barcoded 5' primer with a J-beta primer mix, a second PCR ran for roughly 7 to 11 cycles. Each CDR3 protein gets one entry after TCRdb re-called the 5' RACE reads with MiXCR. The data contain 1.5 million to 2 million distinct CDR3 sequences, just under 50% of them singletons. This clonotype was counted ten times or more. Its antigen is still unknown. Extraction yielded at least 5.5 micrograms of total RNA per sample. The sequenced material came from blood. This chain links TRBV7-2 with TRBJ2-3; D is perhaps TRBD2 (7 bases). The source is a woman in her 40s in good health. CDR3 bases: TGTGCCAGCAGCGGGGGGGGCAGGGCTACGCAGTATTTT. Amino acid sequence: CASSGGGRATQYF.